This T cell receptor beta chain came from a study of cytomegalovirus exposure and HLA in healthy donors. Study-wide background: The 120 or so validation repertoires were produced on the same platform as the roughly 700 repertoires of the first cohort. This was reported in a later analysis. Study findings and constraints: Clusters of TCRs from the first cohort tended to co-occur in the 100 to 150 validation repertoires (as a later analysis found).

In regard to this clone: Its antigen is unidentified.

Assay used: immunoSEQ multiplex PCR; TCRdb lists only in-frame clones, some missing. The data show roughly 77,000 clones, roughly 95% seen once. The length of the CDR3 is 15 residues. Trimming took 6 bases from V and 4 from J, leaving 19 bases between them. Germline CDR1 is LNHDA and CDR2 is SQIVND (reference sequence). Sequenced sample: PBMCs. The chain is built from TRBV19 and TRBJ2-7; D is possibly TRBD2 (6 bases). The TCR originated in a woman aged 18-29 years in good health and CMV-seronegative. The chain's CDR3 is CASRAGGGYWYEQYF. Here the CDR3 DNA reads TGTGCCAGTAGGGCCGGGGGAGGCTACTGGTACGAGCAGTACTTC.